This paragraph covers one T cell receptor (beta chain) sequence. This CDR3 has 11 amino acids. Germline-derived CDR1 and CDR2 are SGHVS and FQNEAQ. The germline V and J ends were trimmed by 7 bases and 5 bases, with 5 bases remaining between them. Assay: immunoSEQ multiplex PCR; the TCRdb copy retains only in-frame clones and omits some. The sample consists of about 100,000 clones, approximately 89% of them appearing once. The sample comes from a study of T cell changes during pregnancy in multiple sclerosis. The receptor was derived from a female donor with multiple sclerosis, enrolled in a pregnancy study. The specimen comprised peripheral blood, sampled after pregnancy. The rearrangement uses TRBV7-8 and TRBJ2-2; D uncertain. The chain's CDR3 is CASTPTGELFF. The CDR3 region has the DNA TGTGCCAGCACCCCGACCGGGGAGCTGTTTTTT.